This TCR beta chain was retrieved from a study of spatial heterogeneity in lung cancer. Judged by abundance, this clonotype is medium-sized. Its antigen is unidentified. After removal of 2 bases from V and 7 bases from J, the junction contained 15 bases not matched to a gene. CDR3 length: 18 residues. CDR1 SNHLY and CDR2 FYNNEI come from the germline V gene. TCRdb recomputed calls from the 5' RACE reads with MiXCR, one row per CDR3 protein. The sample lists about 6,900 distinct CDR3 sequences; about 19% were seen once. Findings and limits, study-wide: Counts of expanded intratumoral alpha and beta TCRs tracked tumor mutation counts.

As for time point: sample taken at primary tumor resection. The receptor's source is a female donor with early-stage non-small cell lung cancer. This chain uses TRBV2 with TRBJ1-4; 8 bases are a match to TRBD1. Material: lung tumor tissue, obtained at surgery. The CDR3 is CASSERHAGGGLAEKLFF. CDR3 sequence (DNA): TGTGCCAGCAGTGAACGGCATGCAGGGGGCGGACTGGCTGAAAAACTGTTTTTT.